This T cell receptor beta chain appears in the sequencing data of a study of blood T cell repertoires in COVID-19. Study in general: COVID-19 samples from acute and convalescent phases originated in the United States, Italy and Spain. PBMCs, B-cell-depleted T cells, or T cells were the source of the cDNA or gDNA that made up the material.

The ends were cut back, 2 bases at V and 5 bases at J, with 13 bases in the middle. Germline V CDR1 and CDR2: SGHDT, YYEEEE. CDR3 length: 14 amino acids. In the original processing: Amplified reference gene primers provided the basis for estimating nucleated cell counts. The table came from immunoSEQ multiplex PCR; TCRdb's copy has only in-frame clones and leaves some out. V, J and clone size reflect that table, while D and trimming were determined from the DNA. This sample carries fewer than 300,000 clones, approximately 87% of them seen once, and the ten largest clones take 2.5% to 3%. The V gene is TRBV5-6, the J gene TRBJ2-5, with a tentative D call TRBD1 (6 bases). The clonotype was recovered from a woman aged 70 to 79 with active or convalescent COVID-19. The sequenced sample consisted of peripheral blood. The chain's CDR3 is CASSFLQGVETQYF. In DNA form, the CDR3 reads TGTGCCAGCAGCTTTCTACAGGGTGTTGAGACCCAGTACTTC.